These T cell receptor beta chains were read from a single sample in a study of metastatic and nonmetastatic thyroid tumors. TCRdb re-called the PCR reads via MiXCR. Here the sample spans roughly 59,000 clones, under 20% being singletons. Sequencing was performed on blood. All receptors come from a male donor with papillary thyroid cancer or a benign thyroid nodule (not recorded which). Some clones in this sample may be carry-over from other donors' samples. CDR3s include the opening cysteine and the closing phenylalanine or tryptophan. Each record gives: J gene, D gene, V gene, clone size, CDR3 protein. A D gene is named only where the DNA matches it firmly. Clone size is given for some rows only: seen once, a few or many times, or a class if the clone is expanded.

J gene: TRBJ2-1; D gene: TRBD2; V gene: TRBV9; clone size: many; CDR3 protein: CASNLAGGYNEQFF
J gene: TRBJ1-2; D gene: -; V gene: TRBV30; clone size: many; CDR3 protein: CAWTSGLSGYTF
J gene: TRBJ2-1; D gene: -; V gene: TRBV12-3/TRBV12-4; clone size: few; CDR3 protein: CASSFGAYNEQFF
J gene: TRBJ2-6; D gene: -; V gene: TRBV12-3/TRBV12-4; clone size: -; CDR3 protein: CASSLWSSGANVLNF
J gene: TRBJ2-7; D gene: TRBD1; V gene: TRBV9; clone size: -; CDR3 protein: CASSFRDSSYEQYF
J gene: TRBJ2-5; D gene: TRBD2; V gene: TRBV20-1; clone size: -; CDR3 protein: CSAYPSGKAGQETQYF
J gene: TRBJ2-1; D gene: -; V gene: TRBV10-3; clone size: many; CDR3 protein: CAISEPEALTDQWDEQFF
J gene: TRBJ2-5; D gene: -; V gene: TRBV19; clone size: many; CDR3 protein: CASSIDVNRLSETQYF
J gene: TRBJ2-2; D gene: -; V gene: TRBV6-5; clone size: many; CDR3 protein: CASSYSASIGELFF
J gene: TRBJ2-4; D gene: -; V gene: TRBV2; clone size: many; CDR3 protein: CASSFTILAKNIQYF
J gene: TRBJ2-4; D gene: -; V gene: TRBV5-1; clone size: many; CDR3 protein: CASSFSWEPKNIQYF
J gene: TRBJ2-1; D gene: TRBD2; V gene: TRBV9; clone size: many; CDR3 protein: CASSVGLAGGRGTEQFF
J gene: TRBJ2-3; D gene: -; V gene: TRBV5-1; clone size: -; CDR3 protein: CASSSGGTTDTQYF
J gene: TRBJ2-3; D gene: TRBD1; V gene: TRBV28; clone size: many; CDR3 protein: CASSLGTGGTDTQYF
J gene: TRBJ2-6; D gene: -; V gene: TRBV9; clone size: many; CDR3 protein: CASGAGANVLTF
J gene: TRBJ1-2; D gene: -; V gene: TRBV28; clone size: medium-sized; CDR3 protein: CASSRTAANYGYTF
J gene: TRBJ2-5; D gene: -; V gene: TRBV5-5; clone size: -; CDR3 protein: CASRLEAETQYF
J gene: TRBJ2-2; D gene: -; V gene: TRBV15; clone size: -; CDR3 protein: CATSRDKGSANTGYLFF
J gene: TRBJ2-7; D gene: -; V gene: TRBV20-1; clone size: many; CDR3 protein: CSAPQFGGGSPYEQYF
J gene: TRBJ2-3; D gene: TRBD1; V gene: TRBV4-3; clone size: -; CDR3 protein: CASSQGLQGDPTDTQYF